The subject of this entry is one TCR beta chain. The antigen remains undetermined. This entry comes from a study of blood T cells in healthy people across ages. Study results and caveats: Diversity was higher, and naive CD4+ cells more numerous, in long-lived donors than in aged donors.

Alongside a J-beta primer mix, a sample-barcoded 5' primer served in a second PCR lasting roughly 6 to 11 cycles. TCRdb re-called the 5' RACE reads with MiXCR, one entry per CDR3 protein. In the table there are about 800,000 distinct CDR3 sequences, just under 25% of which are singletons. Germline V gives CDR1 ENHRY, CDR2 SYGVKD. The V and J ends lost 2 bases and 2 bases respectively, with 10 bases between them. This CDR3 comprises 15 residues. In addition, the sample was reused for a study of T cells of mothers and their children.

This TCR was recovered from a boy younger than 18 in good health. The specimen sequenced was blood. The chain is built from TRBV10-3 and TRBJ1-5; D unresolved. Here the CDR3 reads CAISEDGSGNQPQHF. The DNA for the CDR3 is TGTGCCATCAGTGAGGATGGGAGCGGCAATCAGCCCCAGCATTTT.